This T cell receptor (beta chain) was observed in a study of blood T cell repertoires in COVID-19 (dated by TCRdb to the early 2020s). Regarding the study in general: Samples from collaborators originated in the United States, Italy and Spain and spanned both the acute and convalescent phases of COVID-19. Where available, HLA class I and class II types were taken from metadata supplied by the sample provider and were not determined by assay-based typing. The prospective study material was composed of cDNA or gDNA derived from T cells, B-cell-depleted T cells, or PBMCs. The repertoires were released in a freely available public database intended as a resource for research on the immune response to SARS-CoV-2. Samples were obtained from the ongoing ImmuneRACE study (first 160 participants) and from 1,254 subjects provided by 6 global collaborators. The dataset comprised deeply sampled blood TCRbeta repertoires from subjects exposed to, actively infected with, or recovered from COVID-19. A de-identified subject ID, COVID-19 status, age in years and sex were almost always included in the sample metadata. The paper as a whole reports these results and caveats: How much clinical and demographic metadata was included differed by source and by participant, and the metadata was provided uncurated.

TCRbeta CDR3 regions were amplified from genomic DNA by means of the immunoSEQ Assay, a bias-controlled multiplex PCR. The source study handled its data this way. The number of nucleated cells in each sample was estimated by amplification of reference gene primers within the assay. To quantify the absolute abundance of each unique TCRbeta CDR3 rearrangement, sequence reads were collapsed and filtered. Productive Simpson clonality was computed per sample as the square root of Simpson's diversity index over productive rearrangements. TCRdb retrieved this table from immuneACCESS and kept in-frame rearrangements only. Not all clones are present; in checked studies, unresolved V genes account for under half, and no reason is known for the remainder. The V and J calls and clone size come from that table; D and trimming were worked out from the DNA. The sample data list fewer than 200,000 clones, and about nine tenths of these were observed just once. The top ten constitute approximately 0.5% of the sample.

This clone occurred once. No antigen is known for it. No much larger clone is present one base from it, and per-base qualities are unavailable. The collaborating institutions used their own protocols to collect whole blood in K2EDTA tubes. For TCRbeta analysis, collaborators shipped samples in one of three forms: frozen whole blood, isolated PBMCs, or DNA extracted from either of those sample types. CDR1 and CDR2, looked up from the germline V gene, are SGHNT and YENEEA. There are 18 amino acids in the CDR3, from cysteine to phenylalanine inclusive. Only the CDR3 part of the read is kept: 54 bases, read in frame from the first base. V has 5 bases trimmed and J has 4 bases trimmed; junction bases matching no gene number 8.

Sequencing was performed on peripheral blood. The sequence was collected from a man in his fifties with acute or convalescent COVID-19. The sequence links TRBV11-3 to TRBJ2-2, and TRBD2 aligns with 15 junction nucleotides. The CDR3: CASSHGLAGGGFTGELFF. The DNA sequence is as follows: TGTGCCAGCAGCCACGGACTAGCGGGAGGGGGATTCACCGGGGAGCTGTTTTTT.